These 17 T cell receptor beta chains were sequenced from one sample in a study of neurological immune-mediated disorders. MiXCR, applied by TCRdb to the 5' RACE reads, yields one record per CDR3 protein. The sample lists more than 50,000 distinct CDR3 sequences, about an eighth occurring once. Sequencing used PBMCs. The receptors come from a man in his 60s in good health.

This clonotype showed up many times. CDR3 sequence (DNA): TGCAGTGCTGGACCGGGACAGGGGGCGCGTGAGCAGTACTTC. Translating gives CSAGPGQGAREQYF. This sequence joins TRBV20-1 and TRBJ2-7, with 12 nucleotides matching TRBD1. V lost 5 bases, J lost 7 bases, and 9 bases stayed unmatched. Germline V lookup: CDR1 DFQATT, CDR2 SNEGSKA (reference sequence). CDR3 length: 14 residues.

This clonotype occurred many times. The chain carries TRBV20-1 and TRBJ1-2; TRBD1 matches 12 bases. CDR3 length equals 16 residues. V was pared by 0 bases and J by 7 bases, with 9 bases of the junction left unmatched. Germline V gene sequence: CDR1 DFQATT, CDR2 SNEGSKA (reference sequence). The CDR3 nucleotides are TGCAGTGCTAGAGATCCGGGGGGACAGGGGGCTTCTGGCTACACCTTC. It specifies CSARDPGGQGASGYTF.

This clonotype was counted many times. This chain joins TRBV5-1 and TRBJ1-6; D gene uncertain. CDR1 and CDR2 from the germline V gene are SGHRS and YFSETQ. Trimming stripped 1 base from V and 10 bases from J, with 15 bases between. This CDR3 has 15 amino acids. The CDR3 DNA follows: TGCGCCAGCAGCTTGAGTGAGAGGGAACTATCACCCCTCCACTTT. The encoded protein is CASSLSERELSPLHF.

The chain couples TRBV9 to TRBJ2-1, with 8 bases lining up with TRBD2. Losses at the gene ends were 3 bases for V and 7 bases for J; bases not matched to a gene: 9. Germline values: CDR1 SGDLS, CDR2 YYNGEE. The CDR3 sequence is 15 residues long. The CDR3 nucleotides are TGTGCCAGCAGCGCTCGGGAGGGCCTGATGAATGAGCAGTTCTTC. Protein: CASSAREGLMNEQFF.

Here the CDR3 reads CSAEIGGGGQYF. The CDR3 DNA is TGCAGTGCTGAGATCGGCGGGGGAGGCCAGTACTTC. The V and J genes are TRBV20-1 and TRBJ2-5; 7 bases fit TRBD2. The junction had 10 bases not matched to a gene; V was cut back by 5 bases and J by 10 bases. Germline V gene data show CDR1 as DFQATT and CDR2 as SNEGSKA (reference sequence). The CDR3 covers 12 residues.

The sample holds many counts of this clonotype. This sequence joins TRBV5-1 and TRBJ2-7; a possible D gene is TRBD2 (7 bases). The germline gives CDR1 SGHRS, CDR2 YFSETQ. Trimming took off 4 bases at V and 2 bases at J, with 10 bases between the two ends. CDR3 length equals 13 residues. The CDR3 sequence: CASSQGGAYEQYF. The CDR3 DNA reads as TGCGCCAGCAGCCAAGGGGGGGCCTACGAGCAGTACTTC.

The genes are TRBV20-1 and TRBJ1-5; weak D call: TRBD1 (5 bases). The germline V gene encodes CDR1 DFQATT and CDR2 SNEGSKA (reference sequence). The CDR3 has 12 amino acids. The V and J ends lost 7 bases and 3 bases respectively, with 10 bases between them. This CDR3 reads CSVRQTNQPQHF. In nucleotides, the CDR3 is TGCAGTGTAAGACAGACCAATCAGCCCCAGCATTTT.

This clonotype has ten or more counts. The V call is TRBV20-1, the J call TRBJ2-5; possible D gene TRBD1, 6 bases. Germline CDR1 DFQATT, CDR2 SNEGSKA (reference sequence). The CDR3 consists of 12 residues. Trimming pared 0 bases from V and 5 bases from J, leaving 7 bases between. The CDR3 DNA is TGCAGTGCTAGAGATAGGGGGGAGACCCAGTACTTC. This encodes CSARDRGETQYF.

At least ten counts were recorded for this clonotype. The chain recombines TRBV15 with TRBJ1-2; D call uncertain. The length of the CDR3 is 13 residues. CDR1 and CDR2 from the germline V gene are LNHNV and YYDKDF (reference sequence). Deletions cut 4 bases from V and 8 bases from J, with 14 bases between. Written as DNA, the CDR3 is TGTGCCACCAGCACCCGAATGTGGAACGGCTACACCTTC. Its protein product is CATSTRMWNGYTF.

This clonotype was picked up many times. The chain links TRBV5-4 to TRBJ2-5, with a tentative D call TRBD2 (5 bases). Germline lookup yields CDR1 SGHNT and CDR2 YYREEE (reference sequence). The CDR3 has 14 amino acids. Between the trimmed V and J ends, which lost 3 bases and 3 bases, there was a span of 12 bases. The CDR3 here is CASSSAGVKETQYF. The CDR3 bases are TGTGCCAGCAGCTCGGCCGGGGTTAAAGAGACCCAGTACTTC.

There are many counts of this clonotype. The genes are TRBV28 and TRBJ1-4, with 7 bases that match TRBD1. The CDR3 is 15 residues long. The germline V gene has CDR1 MDHEN and CDR2 SYDVKM. J gave up 6 bases and V 7 bases, and 11 bases lay outside the gene matches. The CDR3 bases are TGTGCCAGCACCACGCGGCACAGGGGTTATGAAAAACTGTTTTTT. Amino acids: CASTTRHRGYEKLFF. Drawing the rest from reference TRBV28 and TRBJ1-4, the complete variable domain is DVKVTQSSRYLVKRTGEKVFLECVQDMDHENMFWYRQDPGLGLRLIYFSYDVKMKEKGDIPEGYSVSREKKERFSLILESASTNQTSMYLCASTTRHRGYEKLFFGSGTQLSVL.

The table lists this clonotype with a few counts. V gene TRBV9 combines with J gene TRBJ1-2; 9 bases are shared with TRBD1. The CDR3 totals 16 residues. V gave up 3 bases and J gave up 4 bases; unmatched junction bases: 10. The germline V gene encodes CDR1 SGDLS and CDR2 YYNGEE. The CDR3 DNA reads as TGTGCCAGCAGCGGGGGGGCCGGGACAGGGCCCTATGGCTACACCTTC. Translated, it gives CASSGGAGTGPYGYTF.

Ten or more counts support this clonotype. The rearrangement joins TRBV18 to TRBJ1-1; 7 nucleotides agree with TRBD1. The CDR3 totals 14 residues. Germline CDR1 is KGHSH and CDR2 is LQKENI. Trimming removed 4 bases from V and 1 base from J; junction bases left unmatched: 3. CDR3 nucleotides: TGTGCCAGCTCACTATCAGGGGGGAACACTGAAGCTTTCTTT. Protein product: CASSLSGGNTEAFF.

This clonotype was recorded at least ten times. The V and J genes are TRBV10-3 and TRBJ2-1, with TRBD2 matching 11 bases. Trimming removed 3 bases from V and 4 bases from J; junction bases left unmatched: 2. There are 15 residues in the CDR3. The germline gives CDR1 ENHRY, CDR2 SYGVKD. The CDR3 sequence is CAISERTSGYNEQFF. The DNA for the CDR3 is TGTGCCATCAGTGAAAGGACTAGCGGGTACAATGAGCAGTTCTTC.

The sample holds many counts of this clonotype. V and J are TRBV5-1 and TRBJ1-6; 7 bases map to TRBD1. This CDR3 has 15 amino acids. The trim removed 0 bases at V and 10 bases at J, leaving 7 bases unmatched. Germline assignment: CDR1 SGHRS and CDR2 YFSETQ. The CDR3 region has the DNA TGCGCCAGCAGCTTGGATGAGGGGGCAGAATCACCCCTCCACTTT. This translates into CASSLDEGAESPLHF. The full variable domain, rest sourced from reference TRBV5-1 and TRBJ1-6, is KAGVTQTPRYLIKTRGQQVTLSCSPISGHRSVSWYQQTPGQGLQFLFEYFSETQRNKGNFPGRFSGRQFSNSRSEMNVSTLELGDSALYLCASSLDEGAESPLHFGNGTRLTVT.

At least ten counts were recorded for this clonotype. The V and J genes are TRBV3-1 and TRBJ1-2; no firm D call. The V and J ends lost 1 base and 0 bases respectively, with 3 bases between them. CDR1 and CDR2 from the germline V gene are LGHDT and YNNKEL (reference sequence). CDR3 length: 13 amino acids. As DNA, the CDR3 is TGTGCCAGCAGCCAAGTCCCTAACTATGGCTACACCTTC. Translating gives CASSQVPNYGYTF.

This clonotype was seen ten or more times. This chain connects TRBV29-1 to TRBJ1-3; D unclear. CDR3 length equals 11 residues. Trimming took off 6 bases at V and 4 bases at J, with 7 bases between the two ends. CDR1 and CDR2 (germline): SQVTM, ANQGSEA. The CDR3 reads CSVATGNTIYF. The CDR3 region has the DNA TGCAGCGTAGCAACAGGAAACACCATATATTTT.